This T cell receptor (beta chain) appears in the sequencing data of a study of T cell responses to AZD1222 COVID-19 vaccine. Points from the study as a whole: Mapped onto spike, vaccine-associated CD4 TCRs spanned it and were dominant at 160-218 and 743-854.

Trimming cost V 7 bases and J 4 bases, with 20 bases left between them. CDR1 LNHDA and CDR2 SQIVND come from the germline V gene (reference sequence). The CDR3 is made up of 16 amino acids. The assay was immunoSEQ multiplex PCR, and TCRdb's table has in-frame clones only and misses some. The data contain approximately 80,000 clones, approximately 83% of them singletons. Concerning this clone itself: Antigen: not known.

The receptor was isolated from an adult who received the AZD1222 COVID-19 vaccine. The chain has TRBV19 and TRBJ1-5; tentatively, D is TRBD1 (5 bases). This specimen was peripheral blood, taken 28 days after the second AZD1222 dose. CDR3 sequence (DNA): TGTGCCAGTACCGACCAATTCGGGGGAGGGAATCAGCCCCAGCATTTT. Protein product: CASTDQFGGGNQPQHF.